The sequence of this T cell receptor (beta chain) was determined in a study of cytomegalovirus exposure and HLA in healthy donors. The CDR3 length is 15 residues. The germline V gene encodes CDR1 SEHNR and CDR2 FQNEAQ (reference sequence). Trimming cost V 2 bases and J 2 bases, with 10 bases left between them. The PCR was carried out with 60 Vbeta primers and 13 Jbeta primers. Sequencing was performed with immunoSEQ multiplex PCR; in TCRdb, only in-frame clones are kept and a portion is missing. The sample lists under 150,000 clones; about four fifths were seen once. The sequencing input was PBMCs. The sequence was collected from a man aged 25-45 years in good health and CMV-seronegative. V gene TRBV7-9 combines with J gene TRBJ2-1, with D maybe TRBD2 (5 bases). CDR3 residues: CASSLPTGTYNEQFF. The CDR3 bases are TGTGCCAGCAGCTTACCTACGGGGACCTACAATGAGCAGTTCTTC. Supplemented by reference TRBV7-9 and TRBJ2-1, the full variable domain reads DTGVSQNPRHKITKRGQNVTFRCDPISEHNRLYWYRQTLGQGPEFLTYFQNEAQLEKSRLLSDRFSAERPKGSFSTLEIQRTEQGDSAMYLCASSLPTGTYNEQFFGPGTRLTVL.